This entry lists 10 T cell receptor beta chains sequenced from one sample in a study of blood T cells in healthy people across ages. It was with a sample-barcoded 5' primer and a J-beta primer mix that a second PCR of about 7 to 12 cycles was run. MiXCR was run by TCRdb on the 5' RACE reads, yielding one entry per CDR3 protein. The sample includes 920,000 or so distinct CDR3 sequences, over 35% of them seen just once. The source material was blood. The receptors were gathered from a woman in her sixties or seventies in good health.

The chain carries TRBV10-2 and TRBJ2-4, with 16 bases lining up with TRBD2. The J call may be wrong; the DNA end is better matched by TRBJ2-7. Germline V gene sequence: CDR1 WSHSY, CDR2 SAAADI. This CDR3 spans 16 amino acids. The CDR3 is CASGTSGRAIGCEQYF. CDR3 bases: TGCGCCAGCGGGACTAGCGGGAGGGCCATCGGTTGCGAGCAGTACTTC.

This clonotype appeared a few times. As DNA, the CDR3 is TGCAGTGCTAGGTGGAGCCCAGCAGAGGAAAACATTCAGTACTTC. Translation gives CSARWSPAEENIQYF. V and J are TRBV20-1 and TRBJ2-4; D remains unclear. V gave up 3 bases and J gave up 5 bases, with 17 bases separating them. This CDR3 has 15 residues. Germline-derived CDR1 and CDR2 are DFQATT and SNEGSKA (reference sequence).

The chain uses TRBV7-2 and TRBJ2-3, with a possible D match to TRBD1 (6 bases). The V end was cut by 5 bases, the J end by 7 bases, with 10 bases between. The CDR3 is 12 residues long. Germline values: CDR1 SGHTA, CDR2 FQGNSA. The CDR3 is CASSPQGNTQYF. The CDR3, as DNA: TGTGCCAGCAGCCCCCAGGGGAATACGCAGTATTTT.

This chain uses TRBV6-5 with TRBJ2-5; 8 bases align to TRBD2. Germline trimming cut 0 bases from V and 5 bases from J; bases unmatched to any gene: 8. Germline CDR1 is MNHEY and CDR2 is SVGAGI. The CDR3 spans 16 residues. CDR3 residues: CASSYSTSGRLETQYF. In DNA, the CDR3 is TGTGCCAGCAGTTACTCGACCAGCGGGAGACTGGAGACCCAGTACTTC.

This clonotype was seen only a few times. Its ends do not fully match the called genes, so a read error is possible. The chain carries TRBV27 and TRBJ2-7; 7 nucleotides match TRBD1. This CDR3 has 15 amino acids. Germline V gene lookup returns CDR1 MNHEY and CDR2 SMNVEV (reference sequence). The CDR3 loop is CASSTHQGVRYEQYF. Here the CDR3 DNA reads TGCGCCAGCAGTACTCATCAGGGGGTGAGATACGAGCAGTACTTC.

V is TRBV6-2 or TRBV6-3 and J is TRBJ1-1, with TRBD1 identical over 7 bases. Germline values: CDR1 MNHEY, CDR2 SVGEGT. The CDR3 length is 14 residues. V lost 3 bases to trimming and J lost 4 bases; unmatched junction nucleotides: 5. CDR3 DNA: TGTGCCAGCAGTTATACAGGGGTTACCACTGAAGCTTTCTTT. Amino acids: CASSYTGVTTEAFF.

The table lists this clonotype with a few counts. V gene TRBV29-1 combines with J gene TRBJ1-2; perhaps TRBD1 as D (6 bases). CDR1 and CDR2 (germline): SQVTM, ANQGSEA. Trimming stripped 4 bases from V and 13 bases from J, with 19 bases between. This CDR3 is 12 amino acids long. CDR3 in amino acids: CSVGNPTGRPTF. In nucleotides, the CDR3 is TGCAGCGTTGGGAACCCGACAGGCCGCCCCACCTTC.

This clonotype was counted between two and nine times. The chain joins TRBV18 to TRBJ1-2; tentative D call: TRBD1 (6 bases). Germline V gene data show CDR1 as KGHSH and CDR2 as LQKENI. Trimming took 3 bases from V and 6 from J, leaving 14 bases between them. The CDR3 is 14 residues long. The CDR3 nucleotides are TGTGCCAGCTCACCTCGGACAGCAAGGGATGGCTACACCTTC. This encodes CASSPRTARDGYTF.

Many counts were recorded for this clonotype. The genes are TRBV29-1 and TRBJ2-7, with 9 bases matching TRBD2. V dropped 4 bases and J dropped 3; count of bases not matched to a gene: 1. This CDR3 contains 12 residues. Germline values: CDR1 SQVTM, CDR2 ANQGSEA. The CDR3 loop reads CSVGLADYEQYF. CDR3 nucleotide sequence: TGCAGCGTTGGACTAGCGGACTACGAGCAGTACTTC.

A few counts support this clonotype. This chain joins TRBV28 and TRBJ2-7; 7 positions agree with TRBD2. This CDR3 spans 15 amino acids. The V gene's germline CDR1 is MDHEN and CDR2 SYDVKM. V shed 2 bases, J shed 5 bases, and the junction held 9 bases outside the gene matches. CDR3 nucleotide sequence: TGTGCCAGCAGTTTAGGCCTAACGGGGGGTAACGAGCAGTACTTC. Its translation is CASSLGLTGGNEQYF.